This T cell receptor beta chain was profiled in a study of tumor-infiltrating lymphocytes in primary liver carcinoma (dated by TCRdb to 2016 to 2017). With respect to the entire study: Between late 2015 and early 2016, five patients in China with histopathologically diagnosed primary liver carcinoma had surgical resection. Each sample produced roughly 3.65 to 8 million productive TCRbeta reads, and read depth showed no significant difference between tissue types. For each liver tumor, the study sampled five regions along with adjacent normal tissue and blood, and applied TCRbeta repertoire sequencing, expression microarrays and whole-exome sequencing. The five patients, three men and two women aged 30 to 69 years, had hepatocellular carcinoma (four) or combined HCC and intrahepatic cholangiocarcinoma (one). The tumors of the five patients were staged as T1-T3 N0M0, with maximum diameters ranging from roughly 4 to 11 cm. Repertoires from technical replicates were highly reproducible, with mean shared-clone rates approximately 0.9 and correlation coefficients above 0.98. A total of roughly 35 specimens from 5 patients went through TCRbeta repertoire sequencing, namely 25 tumor regions, 5 adjacent noncancerous liver tissues and 5 peripheral blood samples.

RNA from unsorted whole blood was extracted with TRIzol reagent, and germline DNA was obtained with the DNeasy Blood & Tissue kit. At the time of sampling, the patients were treatment-naive and had chronic HBV infection. Roughly 3.9 milliliters of peripheral blood were collected into K2EDTA tubes before surgery. Here is what the overall study found, with its caveats: Because the samples were bulk and unsorted, CD4+ and CD8+ T cell repertoires could not be compared. Repertoire overlap was found to be higher between tumor regions (mean roughly 35%) than between tumor-adjacent (about 17%) or tumor-blood (around 15%) pairs, consistent with antigen-driven expansion. Only four or five patients were included in the study, and the authors note that the findings should be validated in a larger study. The top 250 clones accounted for a significantly greater share of the repertoire in tumors than in blood (p = 0.039). Only the TCR beta chain was sequenced, which likely underestimates true repertoire diversity because unpaired alpha chains were not captured.

For this clonotype: The clone's antigen remains unknown. Lacking the conserved final phenylalanine or tryptophan, this CDR3 likely reflects a read error.

TCRbeta-specific cDNA was reverse-transcribed from 500 ng total RNA using a constant-region primer and ProtoScript II reverse transcriptase. TCRbeta libraries were built with three nested multiplex PCR rounds, a slightly modified ARM-PCR procedure. Each of the first two PCR rounds ran for about 10 cycles and used multiplex TRBV1-TRBV30 forward primers together with a Cbeta reverse primer. A final 25-cycle PCR with Deep VentR polymerase added sample barcodes and Illumina adapters. Before sequencing, amplicons of 200-500 bp were gel-purified using a QIAquick gel extraction kit. TCRbeta amplicons were sequenced on an Illumina HiSeq 2500 with 250-bp paired-end reads. Turning to the authors' computational methods: Reads were quality-trimmed with Trimmomatic v0.33, and paired reads were merged with FLASH v1.2.11 to recover full CDR3 sequences. V, D and J germline segments were assigned to the rearranged TCRbeta sequences by MiGEC v1.2.1b. VDJtools v1.0.0 computed clonotype statistics and Shannon-Wiener diversity indices. Except for diversity analysis, only each sample's 250 most abundant clonotypes were used in subsequent analyses to reduce sampling bias. TCRdb passed the public sequencing reads through fastp at Q25 and MiXCR, retaining productive beta sequences. Each CDR3 protein gets just one entry, which takes the most common genes and DNA from the rows behind it. V and J calls and clone size were set by TCRdb, not the authors. Counted in this sample were around 330,000 distinct CDR3 sequences; nearly 60% of them appeared once. Approximately 15% of the sample lies in the top ten.

For CDR1 and CDR2, the germline V gene (reference sequence) lists SEHNR and FQNEAQ. The CDR3 contains 13 residues when both ends are counted. Only the CDR3 DNA is retained, 39 bases long and in frame from the first base. The sequence joins TRBV7-9 to TRBJ2-7, with the D gene too uncertain to name. Sequenced: peripheral blood. The TCR originated in a woman aged 25 to 39 with primary liver carcinoma and hepatitis B virus infection. The base sequence is TGTACCAGCAGCCCCGTTACGGACGGCGAGCAGTACTAC. It codes for CTSSPVTDGEQYY.